This T cell receptor (beta chain) was documented in a study of Ad26.COV2.S vaccination and SARS-CoV-2 variants. Assay used: immunoSEQ multiplex PCR; TCRdb lists only in-frame clones, some missing. The repertoire holds about 280,000 clones, with approximately 87% as singletons. V shed 3 bases, J shed 6 bases, and the junction held 7 bases outside the gene matches. CDR1 LNHNV and CDR2 YYDKDF come from the germline V gene (reference sequence). The CDR3 extends over 15 amino acids. Study-level findings and limits: Similar non-spike TCR breadth was observed in recipients of vaccine and of placebo.

About this clone: Its antigen is not known.

Treatment defined: around 19 received Ad26.COV2.S at low or high dose, single or two shots; roughly five received placebo; per-sample allocation not given. After the first vaccine or placebo injection, samples were drawn on day 63. An Ad26 vector was used to express Wuhan-strain SARS-CoV-2 spike as the vaccine. The J gene is TRBJ2-1, the V gene TRBV15; 8 nucleotides align to TRBD2. Sequences were derived from peripheral blood, sampled in a trial of Ad26.COV2.S vaccine versus placebo. The sequence came from a person between 18 and 59 years old who received the Ad26.COV2.S COVID-19 vaccine or a placebo. CDR3 in DNA: TGTGCCACCAGCAGGAAAGCGGGGGTATCCAATGAGCAGTTCTTC. As protein: CATSRKAGVSNEQFF.